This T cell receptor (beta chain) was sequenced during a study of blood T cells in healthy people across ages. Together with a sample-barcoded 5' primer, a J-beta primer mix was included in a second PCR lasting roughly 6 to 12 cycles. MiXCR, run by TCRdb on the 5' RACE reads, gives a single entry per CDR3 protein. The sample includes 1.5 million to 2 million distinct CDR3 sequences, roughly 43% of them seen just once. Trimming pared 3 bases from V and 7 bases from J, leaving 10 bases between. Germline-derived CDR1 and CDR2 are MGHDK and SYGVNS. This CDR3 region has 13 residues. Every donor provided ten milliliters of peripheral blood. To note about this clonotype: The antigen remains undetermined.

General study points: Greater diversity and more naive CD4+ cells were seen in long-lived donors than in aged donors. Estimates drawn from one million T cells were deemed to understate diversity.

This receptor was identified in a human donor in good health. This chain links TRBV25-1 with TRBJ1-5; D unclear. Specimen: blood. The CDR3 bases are TGTGCCAGCAGTGACTCATTGGGCCAGCCCCAGCATTTT. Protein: CASSDSLGQPQHF.